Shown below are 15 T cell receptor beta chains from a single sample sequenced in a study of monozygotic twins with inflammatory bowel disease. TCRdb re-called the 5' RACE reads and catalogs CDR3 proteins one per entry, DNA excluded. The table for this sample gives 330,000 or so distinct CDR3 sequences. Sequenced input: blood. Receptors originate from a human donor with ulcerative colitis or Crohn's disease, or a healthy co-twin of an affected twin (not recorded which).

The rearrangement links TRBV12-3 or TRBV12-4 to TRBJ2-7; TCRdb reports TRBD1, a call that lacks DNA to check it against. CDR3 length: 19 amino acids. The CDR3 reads CASSLIWDRPLTRSYEQYF.

The CDR3 reads CASSLEGFQNSPLHF. The J gene is TRBJ1-6, the V gene TRBV5-1. The length of the CDR3 is 15 residues. Germline V gene lookup returns CDR1 SGHRS and CDR2 YFSETQ.

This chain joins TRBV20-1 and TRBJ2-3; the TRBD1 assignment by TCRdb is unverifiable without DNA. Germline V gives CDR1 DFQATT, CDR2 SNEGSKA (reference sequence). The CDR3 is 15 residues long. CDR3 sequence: CSARDSGTGTDTQYF.

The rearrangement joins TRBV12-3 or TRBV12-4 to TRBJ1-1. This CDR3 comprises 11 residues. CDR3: CASSLIGKAFF.

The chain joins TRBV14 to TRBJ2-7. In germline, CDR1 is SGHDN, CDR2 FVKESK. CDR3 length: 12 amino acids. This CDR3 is CASSPTVYEQYF.

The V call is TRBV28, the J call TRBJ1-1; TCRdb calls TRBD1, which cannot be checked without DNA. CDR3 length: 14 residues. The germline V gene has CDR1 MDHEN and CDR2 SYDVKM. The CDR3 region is CASSRDRGYTEAFF.

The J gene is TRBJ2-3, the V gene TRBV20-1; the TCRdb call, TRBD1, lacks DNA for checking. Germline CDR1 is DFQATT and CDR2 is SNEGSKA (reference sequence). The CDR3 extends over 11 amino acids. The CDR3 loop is CSAPRADTQYF.

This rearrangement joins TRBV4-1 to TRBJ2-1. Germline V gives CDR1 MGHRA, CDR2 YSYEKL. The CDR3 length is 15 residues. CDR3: CASSQVGAAEPKQFF.

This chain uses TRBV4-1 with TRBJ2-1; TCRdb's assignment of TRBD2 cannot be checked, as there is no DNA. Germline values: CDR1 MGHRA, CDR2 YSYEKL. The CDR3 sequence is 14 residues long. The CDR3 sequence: CASSPTAGVNEQFF.

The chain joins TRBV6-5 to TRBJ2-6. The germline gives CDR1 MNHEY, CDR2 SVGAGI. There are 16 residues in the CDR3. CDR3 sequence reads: CASSYRSSSGANVLTF.

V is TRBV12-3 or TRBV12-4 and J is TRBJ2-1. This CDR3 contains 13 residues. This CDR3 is CASSTVSVNEQFF.

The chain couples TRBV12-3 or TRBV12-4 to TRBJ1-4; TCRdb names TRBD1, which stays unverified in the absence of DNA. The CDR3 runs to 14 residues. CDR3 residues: CASSRPPRDEKLFF.

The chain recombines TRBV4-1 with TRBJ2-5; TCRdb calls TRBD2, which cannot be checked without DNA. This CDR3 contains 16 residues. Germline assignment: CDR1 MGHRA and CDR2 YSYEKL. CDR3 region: CASSLGQTSKQETQYF.

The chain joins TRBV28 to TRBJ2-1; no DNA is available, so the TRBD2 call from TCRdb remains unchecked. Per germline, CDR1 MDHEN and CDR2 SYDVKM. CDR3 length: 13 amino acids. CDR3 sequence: CASSPTSSDEQFF.

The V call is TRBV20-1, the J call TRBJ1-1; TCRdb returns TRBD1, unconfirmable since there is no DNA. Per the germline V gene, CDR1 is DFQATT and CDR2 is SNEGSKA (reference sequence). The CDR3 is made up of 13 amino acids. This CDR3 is CRAPVPGQTEAFF.